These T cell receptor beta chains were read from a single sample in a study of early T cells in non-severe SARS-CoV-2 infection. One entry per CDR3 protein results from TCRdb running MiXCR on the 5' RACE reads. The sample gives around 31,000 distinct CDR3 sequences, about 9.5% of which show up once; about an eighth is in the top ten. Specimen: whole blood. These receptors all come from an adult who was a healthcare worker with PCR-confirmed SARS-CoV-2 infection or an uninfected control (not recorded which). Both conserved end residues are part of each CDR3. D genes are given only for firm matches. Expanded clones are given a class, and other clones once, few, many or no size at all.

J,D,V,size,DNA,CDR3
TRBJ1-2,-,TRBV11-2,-,TGTGCCAGCAGCGTAATGATTCTTGGCTATGGCTACACCTTC,CASSVMILGYGYTF
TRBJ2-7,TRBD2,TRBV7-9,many,TGTGCCAGCAGCGGGGGGACTAGCGGACCCTCGGACTTC,CASSGGTSGPSDF
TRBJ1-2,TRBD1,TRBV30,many,TGTGCCTGGAGTGCCGGGACAGGGGGATCGGAATATGGCTACACCTTC,CAWSAGTGGSEYGYTF
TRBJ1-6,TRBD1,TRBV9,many,TGTGCCAGCAGCGTAGCGGTGACAGGGTTTGATTCACCCCTCCACTTT,CASSVAVTGFDSPLHF
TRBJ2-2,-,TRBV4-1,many,TGCGCCAGCAGCCAAGAGACGGTGGGGAGGGACAGGAGGATCGGGGAGCTGTTTTTT,CASSQETVGRDRRIGELFF
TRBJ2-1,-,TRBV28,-,TGTGCCAGCAGTTTACCAACAAGGAGCTCCTACAATGAGCAGTTCTTC,CASSLPTRSSYNEQFF
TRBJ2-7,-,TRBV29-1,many,TGCAGCGTTGATGGGGGGTCCCCCTACGAGCAGTACTTC,CSVDGGSPYEQYF
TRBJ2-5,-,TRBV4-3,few,TGCGCCAGCAGCCAGGGGGACTGGGGGGCTCAAGAGACCCAGTACTTC,CASSQGDWGAQETQYF
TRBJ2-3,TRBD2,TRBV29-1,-,TGCAGCGTTGCCCCCCGGCTAGCGGGGGGCACAGATACGCAGTATTTT,CSVAPRLAGGTDTQYF
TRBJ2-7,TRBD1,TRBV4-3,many,TGCGCCAGCAGCCTAAGAACAGGGGGTATCTACGAGCAGTACTTC,CASSLRTGGIYEQYF
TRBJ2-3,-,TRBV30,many,TGTGCCTGGAGTGTAGAGTCTGGGAGCACAGATACGCAGTATTTT,CAWSVESGSTDTQYF
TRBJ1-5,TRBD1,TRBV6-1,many,TGTGCCAGCAGTGGGGACAGAGATCAGCCCCAGCATTTT,CASSGDRDQPQHF